This record looks at one TCR beta chain sequence and its context. Its specificity is not known. These data come from a study of T cell repertoires in cytomegalovirus infection. Study summary: It was the public TCR beta signatures that indicated both CMV infection and matching HLA type. Study results and caveats: HLA-C-restricted, CMV-specific TCR beta clonotypes were dominant ex vivo. Cumulative frequency (of public TCR beta family members) identified carriers of CMV plus the relevant HLA.

Via MiXCR, TCRdb re-called the reads, giving one row per CDR3 protein. The repertoire holds approximately 500,000 distinct CDR3 sequences, approximately 17% seen once, with about 24% in the top ten. The CDR3 is made up of 15 amino acids. In germline, CDR1 is SGDLS, CDR2 YYNGEE. V dropped 0 bases and J dropped 6; count of bases not matched to a gene: 3. Sequenced material: CD8+ T cells from PBMCs. The TCR originated in a human donor in good health (CMV status not recorded). Some clones in this sample may be carry-over from other donors' samples. The rearrangement joins TRBV9 to TRBJ2-1, with 10 bases identical to TRBD2. The CDR3 region is CASSVESGGGNEQFF. As DNA, the CDR3 is TGTGCCAGCAGCGTAGAGAGCGGGGGGGGCAATGAGCAGTTCTTC.